The 6 T cell receptor beta chains presented below share a single source sample, sequenced in a study of spatial heterogeneity in lung cancer. TCRdb re-called the 5' RACE reads through MiXCR, storing one row per CDR3 protein. The sample consists of about 50,000 distinct CDR3 sequences, roughly 7.4% of them appearing once. The time point is: blood at routine non-recurrence follow-up after resection. Whole RNA, which was extracted from tumor, nontumor lung tissue or frozen PBMC, was sequenced without any cell sorting. Sample: PBMCs, taken at follow-up. The receptor set was obtained from a female donor with early-stage non-small cell lung cancer.

This clonotype came up many times. The genes are TRBV20-1 and TRBJ1-4, with D maybe TRBD1 (5 bases). Germline V lookup: CDR1 DFQATT, CDR2 SNEGSKA (reference sequence). V was trimmed by 3 bases and J by 1 base, leaving 6 bases between them. CDR3 length equals 13 residues. The CDR3 nucleotides read TGCAGTGCTAGGGACATAACTAATGAAAAACTGTTTTTT. Translated: CSARDITNEKLFF.

This clonotype occurred once. This rearrangement joins TRBV5-4 to TRBJ2-2; D not certain. Between the trimmed V and J ends, which lost 0 bases and 2 bases, there was a span of 8 bases. From germline, CDR1 is SGHNT and CDR2 YYREEE (reference sequence). The CDR3 sequence is 15 residues long. The CDR3, as DNA: TGTGCCAGCAGCTTGGACCAGAGAAACACCGGGGAGCTGTTTTTT. It translates to CASSLDQRNTGELFF.

This clonotype was observed a few times. V usage is TRBV20-1 and J usage is TRBJ1-4; no reliable D call. CDR1 and CDR2 from the germline V gene are DFQATT and SNEGSKA (reference sequence). Trimming stripped 0 bases from V and 4 bases from J, with 6 bases between. The CDR3 runs 13 residues. Written as DNA, the CDR3 is TGCAGTGCTAGAGATCCGGGTAATGAAAAACTGTTTTTT. This gives the protein CSARDPGNEKLFF.

This clonotype was counted between two and nine times. The rearrangement links TRBV7-2 to TRBJ2-5; D unresolved. From germline, CDR1 is SGHTA and CDR2 FQGNSA. The V and J ends lost 5 bases and 2 bases respectively, with 6 bases between them. CDR3 length: 12 amino acids. This CDR3 is CASSAHQETQYF. CDR3 sequence (DNA): TGTGCCAGCAGCGCCCATCAAGAGACCCAGTACTTC.

The rearrangement links TRBV7-9 to TRBJ1-2, with TRBD1 as a possible D gene (6 bases). There are 15 residues in the CDR3. Trimming took 1 base from V and 4 from J, leaving 13 bases between them. Germline CDR1 is SEHNR and CDR2 is FQNEAQ (reference sequence). The CDR3 region has the DNA TGTGCCAGCAGCTTAGGTCAGCAGGGGACCTATGGCTACACCTTC. It translates to CASSLGQQGTYGYTF. Full variable domain (outside the CDR3, taken from reference TRBV7-9 and TRBJ1-2): DTGVSQNPRHKITKRGQNVTFRCDPISEHNRLYWYRQTLGQGPEFLTYFQNEAQLEKSRLLSDRFSAERPKGSFSTLEIQRTEQGDSAMYLCASSLGQQGTYGYTFGSGTRLTVV.

The J gene is TRBJ2-2, the V gene TRBV23-1; no reliable D call. TRBV23-1 is noted as an ORF with a role that remains uncertain. The CDR3 runs to 15 residues. Between the trimmed V and J ends, which lost 0 bases and 5 bases, there was a span of 10 bases. The CDR3 protein is CASSQSGKSTGELFF. DNA of the CDR3: TGCGCCAGCAGTCAATCAGGGAAGAGTACCGGGGAGCTGTTTTTT.